Presented here are 15 T cell receptor beta chains from one specimen sequenced in a study of monozygotic twins with inflammatory bowel disease. TCRdb reprocessed the 5' RACE reads, with one entry per CDR3 protein and no DNA. The table gives some 440,000 distinct CDR3 sequences; the top ten clones make up 2% to 2.5% of it. The sequenced sample was blood. Source of these receptors: a human donor with ulcerative colitis or Crohn's disease, or a healthy co-twin of an affected twin (not recorded which).

V and J are TRBV7-8 and TRBJ1-6; the D gene TCRdb calls, TRBD1, cannot be checked with no DNA. This CDR3 comprises 14 residues. Germline V gene lookup returns CDR1 SGHVS and CDR2 FQNEAQ. The CDR3 reads CASGQGGNNSPLHF.

V is TRBV9 and J is TRBJ2-1; TCRdb selects TRBD1, and the lack of DNA leaves this call unchecked. Germline V CDR1 and CDR2: SGDLS, YYNGEE. The CDR3 extends over 14 amino acids. The chain's CDR3 is CASSAGTAGDEQFF.

The J gene is TRBJ2-1, the V gene TRBV3-1; TCRdb's assignment of TRBD1 cannot be checked, as there is no DNA. There are 16 residues in the CDR3. Germline loops: CDR1 LGHDT, CDR2 YNNKEL (reference sequence). The chain's CDR3 is CASSQVSGGSHNEQFF.

The chain employs TRBV6-5 and TRBJ2-4; TCRdb selects TRBD2, and the lack of DNA leaves this call unchecked. The CDR3 contains 16 residues. Germline V gives CDR1 MNHEY, CDR2 SVGAGI. Here the CDR3 reads CASSYGSGGALDIQYF.

The V call is TRBV20-1, the J call TRBJ2-5; TCRdb picks TRBD1, but there is no DNA to check that call. Germline V CDR1 and CDR2: DFQATT, SNEGSKA (reference sequence). This CDR3 has 14 residues. The CDR3 spells CSARDRAPRETQYF.

This chain links TRBV7-2 with TRBJ2-5. The CDR3 runs 12 residues. The V gene's germline CDR1 is SGHTA and CDR2 FQGNSA. CDR3 residues: CASSLRKETQYF.

CDR3 protein: CSVNGQGPYEQYF. The V gene is TRBV29-1, the J gene TRBJ2-7. Germline values: CDR1 SQVTM, CDR2 ANQGSEA. The CDR3 runs to 13 residues.

The chain couples TRBV10-3 to TRBJ2-7; TCRdb gives TRBD1 as the D gene, but with no DNA this cannot be confirmed. The CDR3 consists of 12 residues. CDR1 ENHRY and CDR2 SYGVKD come from the germline V gene. The CDR3 spells CAITRTGGEQYF.

The chain couples TRBV6-1 to TRBJ2-6. CDR1 MNHNS and CDR2 SASEGT come from the germline V gene. CDR3 length equals 17 residues. The CDR3: CASTVDALNSGANVLTF.

The chain has TRBV29-1 and TRBJ1-2. CDR1 SQVTM and CDR2 ANQGSEA come from the germline V gene. The CDR3 runs 12 residues. CDR3: CSAGDGPYGYTF.

V and J are TRBV27 and TRBJ2-7. This CDR3 spans 13 amino acids. Germline assignment: CDR1 MNHEY and CDR2 SMNVEV (reference sequence). CDR3: CASSLSGPHEQYF.

The rearrangement links TRBV7-6 to TRBJ2-1; as DNA is missing, the TRBD1 call by TCRdb cannot be tested. The CDR3 spans 13 residues. Germline V gene lookup returns CDR1 SGHVS and CDR2 FNYEAQ. CDR3 in amino acids: CASSLDSVGEQFF. Using reference TRBV7-6 and TRBJ2-1 for the parts outside the CDR3, the full variable domain is GAGVSQSPRYKVTKRGQDVALRCDPISGHVSLYWYRQALGQGPEFLTYFNYEAQQDKSGLPNDRFSAERPEGSISTLTIQRTEQRDSAMYRCASSLDSVGEQFFGPGTRLTVL.

The chain links TRBV21-1 to TRBJ2-7. TRBV21-1 is reported as a pseudogene. The CDR3 extends over 14 amino acids. CDR3: CASINVWTLYEQYF.

The chain's CDR3 is CASSPRQGRTTEAFF. V usage is TRBV18 and J usage is TRBJ1-1; TCRdb's D call, TRBD1, is unchecked because there is no DNA. Germline V lookup: CDR1 KGHSH, CDR2 LQKENI. This CDR3 has 15 residues.

The J gene is TRBJ2-3, the V gene TRBV30; checking the TCRdb D call of TRBD2 is not possible without DNA. This CDR3 contains 15 residues. The germline gives CDR1 GTSNPN, CDR2 SVGIG (reference sequence). The CDR3: CAWSLTSGLADTQYF.